This T cell receptor (beta chain) was recovered during a study of cytomegalovirus exposure and HLA in healthy donors. Overall study context: The Caucasian-associated ancestry cluster contained about 80% of the approximately 410 genotyped donors.

This clone has more than one count but fewer than ten. The target antigen is unknown. The PCR was carried out with 60 Vbeta primers and 13 Jbeta primers. The assay was immunoSEQ multiplex PCR, and TCRdb's table has in-frame clones only and misses some. This table has approximately 59,000 clones, 65% to 80% appearing once. Regarding the study as a whole: Some V segments, including TRBV6-2 and TRBV6-3, were excluded as indistinguishable. Later work found that TCR association rates differed between HLA loci; DRB1 had the most and HLA-C the fewest. Segments of the TCR beta V type were, in most cases, productive about 87% or about 30% of the time in an earlier analysis.

The CDR3 runs to 17 residues. The germline CDR1 and CDR2 sequences are SGHRS and YFSETQ. V was pared by 4 bases and J by 6 bases, with 13 bases of the junction left unmatched. This TCR was sampled from a man aged 35 to 55 in good health and CMV-seropositive. The specimen was PBMCs. The chain is built from TRBV5-1 and TRBJ2-3; TRBD2 matches at 11 bases. This chain's CDR3 is CASSRATSGTLGDTQYF. CDR3 coding DNA: TGCGCCAGCAGCCGCGCGACTAGCGGGACCCTGGGGGATACGCAGTATTTT.